One and the same sample provided the 20 T cell receptor beta chains below, sequenced in a study of control samples from healthy donors and cancer patients. Here immunoSEQ multiplex PCR was the method, and the copy in TCRdb shows in-frame clones only, minus some. The data contain about 79,000 clones, approximately 93% of them singletons. The material sequenced was PBMCs. These receptors all come from a woman aged 40 to 50 with lung cancer.

This clone was recorded only once. The CDR3 coding sequence is TGTGCCAGCAGTTTAGGCAGGAGGGGGAGTGAAGCTTTCTTT. Translated, it gives CASSLGRRGSEAFF. This rearrangement joins TRBV27 to TRBJ1-1, with D possibly matching TRBD1 (6 bases). From germline, CDR1 is MNHEY and CDR2 SMNVEV (reference sequence). The CDR3 is 14 amino acids. V was pared by 2 bases and J by 7 bases, with 14 bases between.

The chain is built from TRBV12-2 and TRBJ2-4; the table's D call of TRBD2 was not tested on the DNA. TRBV12-2 corresponds to a pseudogene. The CDR3 totals 18 residues. CDR3 in DNA: TGTGCAAGTCGCTTTAGGTCCCCGGGGGGCGAAACCAAAAACATTCAGTACTTC. This translates into CASRFRSPGGETKNIQYF.

The rearrangement uses TRBV5-4 and TRBJ1-2; D perhaps matches TRBD1 (6 bases). Trimming pared 1 base from V and 2 bases from J, leaving 12 bases between. This CDR3 comprises 15 residues. Germline values: CDR1 SGHNT, CDR2 YYREEE (reference sequence). DNA for the CDR3: TGTGCCAGCAGCTTGTTTACGGGGGCAAACTATGGCTACACCTTC. This gives the protein CASSLFTGANYGYTF.

This chain connects TRBV24-1 to TRBJ2-3, with TRBD2 as a possible D gene (5 bases). The V gene's germline CDR1 is KGHDR and CDR2 SFDVKD. The CDR3 loop spans 14 amino acids. The ends were cut back, 4 bases at V and 2 bases at J, with 9 bases in the middle. CDR3 DNA: TGTGCCACCAGTGAGGAGCGGTTCACAGATACGCAGTATTTT. This codes for CATSEERFTDTQYF.

The chain couples TRBV29-1 to TRBJ1-1; no clear D. Germline CDR1 reads SQVTM; CDR2 reads ANQGSEA. The CDR3 covers 11 residues. The ends were cut back, 4 bases at V and 2 bases at J, with 5 bases in the middle. CDR3 region: CSVGSNTEAFF. The DNA for the CDR3 is TGCAGCGTTGGAAGTAACACTGAAGCTTTCTTT.

This clone was counted once. The chain recombines TRBV28 with TRBJ1-3; D unresolved. V dropped 5 bases and J dropped 5 bases, with 10 bases sitting between them. The length of the CDR3 is 13 residues. Germline lookup yields CDR1 MDHEN and CDR2 SYDVKM. Here the CDR3 DNA reads TGTGCCAGCAGTCCATCCCTGAGAAACACCATATATTTT. Protein: CASSPSLRNTIYF.

The gene calls are TRBV5-1 and TRBJ2-1, with D maybe TRBD2 (6 bases). The CDR3 has 15 amino acids. Between the trimmed V and J ends, which lost 4 bases and 7 bases, there was a span of 18 bases. CDR1 and CDR2 from the germline V gene are SGHRS and YFSETQ. CDR3 nucleotide sequence: TGCGCCAGCAGCCCCCCGGGGGACCGGTGGAATGAGCAGTTCTTC. Protein: CASSPPGDRWNEQFF.

This chain uses TRBV20-1 with TRBJ1-3; D is unresolved. Trimming stripped 4 bases from V and 4 bases from J, with 5 bases between. The CDR3 spans 11 residues. Per germline, CDR1 DFQATT and CDR2 SNEGSKA (reference sequence). The CDR3 spells CSATEGNTIYF. The CDR3 bases are TGCAGTGCTACAGAAGGAAACACCATATATTTT.

The CDR3 spells CASSEPDRGTYEKLFF. CDR3 nucleotides: TGTGCCAGCAGTGAACCGGACAGAGGTACATATGAAAAACTGTTTTTT. This chain joins TRBV6-1 and TRBJ1-4; a weak D match, TRBD1 (6 bases). The CDR3 is 16 residues long. The germline V gene encodes CDR1 MNHNS and CDR2 SASEGT. The germline V and J ends were trimmed by 2 bases and 6 bases, with 16 bases remaining between them.

This chain links TRBV5-1 with TRBJ2-1, with TRBD2 identical over 9 bases. This CDR3 spans 14 amino acids. The J segment lost 7 bases and the V segment lost 1 base, leaving 3 bases of the junction unmatched. Germline V gives CDR1 SGHRS, CDR2 YFSETQ. This CDR3 reads CASSLISGGNEQFF. For the CDR3, the DNA is TGCGCCAGCAGCTTGATTAGCGGGGGAAATGAGCAGTTCTTC.

The V gene is TRBV2, the J gene TRBJ1-1; D is ambiguous. The CDR3 extends over 13 amino acids. The V and J ends lost 1 base and 1 base respectively, with 4 bases between them. CDR1 and CDR2 (germline): SNHLY, FYNNEI. CDR3 amino acids: CASSEGGNTEAFF. CDR3 in DNA: TGTGCCAGCAGTGAAGGGGGGAACACTGAAGCTTTCTTT.

The V call is TRBV29-1, the J call TRBJ2-7; D may be TRBD1 or TRBD2 (6 bases each). This CDR3 has 14 amino acids. Germline lookup yields CDR1 SQVTM and CDR2 ANQGSEA. The V end lost 2 bases, the J end lost 4 bases, and 15 bases lay between the germline ends. The CDR3: CSVEHGRGRYEQYF. The CDR3 bases are TGCAGCGTTGAACACGGCCGGGGGCGGTACGAGCAGTACTTC.

The rearrangement uses TRBV11-3 and TRBJ2-1, with 8 positions matching TRBD1. Germline loops: CDR1 SGHNT, CDR2 YENEEA. V gave up 5 bases and J gave up 7 bases; unmatched junction bases: 10. The length of the CDR3 is 15 residues. The CDR3 DNA follows: TGTGCCAGCAGCCCTGGTGGGACAGGTGTGAATGAGCAGTTCTTC. It is translated as CASSPGGTGVNEQFF.

The chain joins TRBV9 to TRBJ2-5; 8 nucleotides agree with TRBD1. This CDR3 is built from 15 residues. V was pared by 2 bases and J by 5 bases, with 8 bases of the junction left unmatched. Looked up from germline, CDR1 is SGDLS and CDR2 is YYNGEE. In nucleotides, the CDR3 is TGTGCCAGCAGCGTTCAGGGGGCGCTTGGGGAGACCCAGTACTTC. Translating it yields CASSVQGALGETQYF.

The gene calls are TRBV29-1 and TRBJ1-2; a weak D match, TRBD1 (5 bases). In germline, CDR1 is SQVTM, CDR2 ANQGSEA. V dropped 6 bases and J dropped 8 bases, with 13 bases sitting between them. This CDR3 is built from 11 residues. CDR3 nucleotide sequence: TGCAGCGTAGCCGGGACGTCCGGCTACACCTTC. Translating it yields CSVAGTSGYTF.

The chain combines TRBV5-1 with TRBJ2-5; TRBD1 matches at 11 bases. This CDR3 has 15 residues. Trimming cost V 0 bases and J 10 bases; bases outside gene matches: 8. Germline CDR1 is SGHRS and CDR2 is YFSETQ. CDR3 coding DNA: TGCGCCAGCAGCTTGGAGGCGGGACAGGGGGGAGACCAGTACTTC. It yields the protein CASSLEAGQGGDQYF.

The rearrangement joins TRBV7-6 to TRBJ2-1; 7 nucleotides agree with TRBD1. Trimming removed 4 bases from V and 7 bases from J; junction bases left unmatched: 10. Germline assignment: CDR1 SGHVS and CDR2 FNYEAQ. The CDR3 has 15 amino acids. CDR3 in DNA: TGTGCCAGCAGCTCGTACCGGGACAGAAGGAATGAGCAGTTCTTC. Its protein product is CASSSYRDRRNEQFF.

This chain uses TRBV11-2 with TRBJ1-1; no firm D call. V was cut by 2 bases and J by 7 bases, with 11 bases left in between. The CDR3 is 13 amino acids. CDR1 SGHAT and CDR2 FQNNGV come from the germline V gene. The CDR3, as DNA: TGTGCCAGCAGCTTAACTTTGTTCTTTGAAGCTTTCTTT. Its translation: CASSLTLFFEAFF.

V usage is TRBV4-2 and J usage is TRBJ1-4; TRBD1 might be the D (5 bases). Germline V gene sequence: CDR1 LGHNA, CDR2 YNFKEQ. The V and J ends lost 1 base and 5 bases respectively, with 8 bases between them. CDR3 length: 14 residues. CDR3 region: CASSQGRTNEKLFF. The CDR3 nucleotides are TGTGCCAGCAGCCAAGGCCGGACAAATGAAAAACTGTTTTTT.

This clone occurred once. This chain uses TRBV11-3 with TRBJ2-1; 7 bases are a match to TRBD2. This CDR3 contains 15 residues. CDR1 is SGHNT, CDR2 YENEEA, per germline. V trimming: 5 bases; J trimming: 5 bases; junction bases outside the gene matches: 9. The CDR3 spells CASSHGGGGHNEQFF. The CDR3 nucleotides read TGTGCCAGCAGCCATGGGGGGGGAGGGCACAATGAGCAGTTCTTC. The whole variable domain, filled in from reference TRBV11-3 and TRBJ2-1, reads EAGVVQSPRYKIIEKKQPVAFWCNPISGHNTLYWYLQNLGQGPELLIRYENEEAVDDSQLPKDRFSAERLKGVDSTLKIQPAELGDSAVYLCASSHGGGGHNEQFFGPGTRLTVL.